What follows describes a single T cell receptor beta chain. Study processing details: Reference gene primer amplification gave estimated nucleated cell counts. The data were produced by immunoSEQ multiplex PCR, yet TCRdb's version contains in-frame clones alone and is incomplete. V, J and clone size are those of that table, while D and trimming were read from the DNA. Of approximately 240,000 clones in the sample, approximately 81% are singletons; the top ten hold 5% to 6.5%. These data belong to a study of blood T cell repertoires in COVID-19. Across the whole study: Material from acute and convalescent COVID-19 was sourced from the United States, Italy and Spain. From T cells, B-cell-depleted T cells, or PBMCs came the material, which was cDNA or gDNA.

The germline CDR1 and CDR2 sequences are LNHDA and SQIVND (reference sequence). Trimming stripped 2 bases from V and 0 bases from J, with 10 bases between. This CDR3 region has 15 residues. This chain joins TRBV19 and TRBJ1-1; unclear D gene. This clonotype was obtained from a woman aged 55-69 years who had recovered from COVID-19. Sequenced input: peripheral blood. In DNA, the CDR3 is TGTGCCAGTAGTATATATGGGCAGATGAACACTGAAGCTTTCTTT. Protein sequence: CASSIYGQMNTEAFF.